These T cell receptor beta chains were read from a single sample in a study of blood T cell repertoires in COVID-19. Sequencing was performed with immunoSEQ multiplex PCR; in TCRdb, only in-frame clones are kept and a portion is missing. The sample contains 150,000 to 200,000 clones, over 80% of which appear only once. The sample was PBMCs or T cells enriched from blood (not recorded which). These receptors all stem from a man in his sixties or seventies who had been exposed to COVID-19. Each CDR3 is given with its conserved first and last residue. The D gene is left open where the match is weak. The size of a clone is reported for some rows only, either as once, few or many, or as a class for expanded clones.

size	D	V	J	CDR3	DNA
once	TRBD1	TRBV28	TRBJ1-2	CASRSFRGGDNGYTF	TGTGCCAGCAGGTCATTTAGAGGGGGCGATAATGGCTACACCTTC
.	TRBD2	TRBV5-4	TRBJ2-5	CASSLSRGGETQYF	TGTGCCAGCAGCTTGTCCCGGGGGGGGGAGACCCAGTACTTC
.	TRBD1	TRBV20-1	TRBJ1-6	CSASREQGTPGNSPLHF	TGCAGTGCCAGTCGCGAACAGGGGACGCCAGGCAATTCACCCCTCCACTTT
.	.	TRBV9	TRBJ1-2	CASSASGGLIGYTF	TGTGCCAGCAGTGCCTCCGGGGGGCTAATTGGCTACACCTTC
.	.	TRBV25-1	TRBJ1-2	CASSEASYGYTF	TGTGCCAGCAGTGAAGCTAGCTATGGCTACACCTTC
.	.	TRBV14	TRBJ1-2	CASSQDSYGYTF	TGTGCCAGCAGCCAGGACAGCTATGGCTACACCTTC
.	TRBD2	TRBV9	TRBJ2-3	CASSAHLGSGGRTDTQYF	TGTGCCAGCAGCGCCCACCTGGGAAGCGGGGGTAGAACAGATACGCAGTATTTT
few	TRBD2	TRBV19	TRBJ2-1	CASSIAGGHNEQFF	TGTGCCAGTAGTATAGCGGGGGGTCACAATGAGCAGTTCTTC
.	.	TRBV30	TRBJ2-1	CAWSASLAYNEQFF	TGTGCCTGGAGTGCTAGTCTGGCCTACAATGAGCAGTTCTTC
once	.	TRBV7-9	TRBJ2-7	CASSFLGQGPHEQYF	TGTGCCAGCAGCTTTTTAGGGCAGGGGCCTCATGAGCAGTACTTC